This T cell receptor beta chain emerged from a study of PD-1 blockade in mismatch repair-deficient tumors. The trim removed 5 bases at V and 1 base at J, leaving 5 bases unmatched. From germline, CDR1 is SGHRS and CDR2 YFSETQ. CDR3 length: 16 residues. The repertoire was sequenced with immunoSEQ multiplex PCR; TCRdb's copy has only in-frame clones and lacks some. The sample holds about 66,000 clones, around 73% seen once. The clonotype was recovered from an adult with mismatch repair-deficient cancer. The chain couples TRBV5-1 to TRBJ2-2; TRBD1 matches 10 bases. This specimen consisted of peripheral blood, obtained 2 weeks after starting pembrolizumab. In nucleotides, the CDR3 is TGCGCCAGCAGGGACAGGGGGAGCGGGAACACCGGGGAGCTGTTTTTT. Translating gives CASRDRGSGNTGELFF.